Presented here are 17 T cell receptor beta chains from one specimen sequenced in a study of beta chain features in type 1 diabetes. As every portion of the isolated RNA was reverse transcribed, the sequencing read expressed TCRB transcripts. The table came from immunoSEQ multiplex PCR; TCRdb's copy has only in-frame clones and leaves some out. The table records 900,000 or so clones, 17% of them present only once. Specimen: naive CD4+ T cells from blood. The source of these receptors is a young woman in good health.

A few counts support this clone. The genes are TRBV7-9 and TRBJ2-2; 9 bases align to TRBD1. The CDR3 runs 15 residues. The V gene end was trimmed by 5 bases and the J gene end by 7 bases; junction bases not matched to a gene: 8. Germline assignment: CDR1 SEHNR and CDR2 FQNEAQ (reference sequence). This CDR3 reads CASSPTGQGFGELFF. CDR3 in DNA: TGTGCCAGCAGCCCTACGGGACAGGGATTCGGGGAGCTGTTTTTT.

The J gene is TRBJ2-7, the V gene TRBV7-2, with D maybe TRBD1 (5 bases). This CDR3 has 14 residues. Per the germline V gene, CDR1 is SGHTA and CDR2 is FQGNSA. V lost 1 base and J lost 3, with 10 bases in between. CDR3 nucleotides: TGTGCCAGCAGCTTAGACCCAGGGCGCTACGAGCAGTACTTC. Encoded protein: CASSLDPGRYEQYF.

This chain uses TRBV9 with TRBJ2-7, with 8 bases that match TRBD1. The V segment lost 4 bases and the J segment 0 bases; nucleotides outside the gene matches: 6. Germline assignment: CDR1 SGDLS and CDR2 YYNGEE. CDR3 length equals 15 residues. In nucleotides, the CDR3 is TGTGCCAGCAGCAGCCAGACAGGGGCCTCCTACGAGCAGTACTTC. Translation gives CASSSQTGASYEQYF.

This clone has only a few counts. The CDR3 nucleotides are TGTGCCAGCAGCTTGTGGGGGAACACTGAAGCTTTCTTT. Its translation is CASSLWGNTEAFF. The chain links TRBV7-3 to TRBJ1-1; D not resolved. CDR1 and CDR2 (germline): SGHTA, FQGTGA. Trimming shortened V by 3 bases and J by 1 base, and 6 bases separated the two germline ends. This CDR3 spans 13 amino acids. Looking up the rest from reference TRBV7-3 and TRBJ1-1 gives the full variable domain: GAGVSQTPSNKVTEKGKYVELRCDPISGHTALYWYRQSLGQGPEFLIYFQGTGAADDSGLPNDRFFAVRPEGSVSTLKIQRTERGDSAVYLCASSLWGNTEAFFGQGTRLTVV.

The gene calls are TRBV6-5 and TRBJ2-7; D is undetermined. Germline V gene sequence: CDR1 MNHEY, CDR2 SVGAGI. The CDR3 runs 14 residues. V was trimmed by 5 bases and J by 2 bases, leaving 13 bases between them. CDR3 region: CASSPALVAYEQYF. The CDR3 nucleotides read TGTGCCAGCAGTCCGGCGCTCGTGGCCTACGAGCAGTACTTC.

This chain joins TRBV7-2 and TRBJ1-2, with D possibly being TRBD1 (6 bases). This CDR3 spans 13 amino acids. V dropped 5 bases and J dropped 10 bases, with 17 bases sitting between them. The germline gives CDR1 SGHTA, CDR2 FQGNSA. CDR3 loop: CASSLQTGTNYTF. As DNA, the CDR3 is TGTGCCAGCAGCCTACAGACCGGGACAAACTACACCTTC.

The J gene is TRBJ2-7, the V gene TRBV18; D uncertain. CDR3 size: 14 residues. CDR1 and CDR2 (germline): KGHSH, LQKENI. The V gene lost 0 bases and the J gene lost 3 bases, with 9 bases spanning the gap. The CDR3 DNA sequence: TGTGCCAGCTCACCACCAGCTGGAGACTACGAGCAGTACTTC. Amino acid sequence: CASSPPAGDYEQYF.

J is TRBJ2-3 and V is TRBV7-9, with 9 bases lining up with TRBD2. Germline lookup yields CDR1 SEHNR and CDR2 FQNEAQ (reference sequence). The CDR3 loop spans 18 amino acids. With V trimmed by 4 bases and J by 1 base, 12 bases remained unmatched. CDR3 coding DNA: TGTGCCAGCAGCTCCCAATTGGGACTAGCTATGGGCACAGATACGCAGTATTTT. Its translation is CASSSQLGLAMGTDTQYF. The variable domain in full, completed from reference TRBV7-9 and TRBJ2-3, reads DTGVSQNPRHKITKRGQNVTFRCDPISEHNRLYWYRQTLGQGPEFLTYFQNEAQLEKSRLLSDRFSAERPKGSFSTLEIQRTEQGDSAMYLCASSSQLGLAMGTDTQYFGPGTRLTVL.

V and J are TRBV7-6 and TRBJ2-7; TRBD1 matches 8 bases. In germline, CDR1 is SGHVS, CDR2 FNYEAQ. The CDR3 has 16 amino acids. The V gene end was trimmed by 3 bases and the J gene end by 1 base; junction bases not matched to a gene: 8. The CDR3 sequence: CASSLESRGLSYEQYF. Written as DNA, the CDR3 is TGTGCCAGCAGCTTGGAGAGCAGGGGGCTTTCCTACGAGCAGTACTTC.

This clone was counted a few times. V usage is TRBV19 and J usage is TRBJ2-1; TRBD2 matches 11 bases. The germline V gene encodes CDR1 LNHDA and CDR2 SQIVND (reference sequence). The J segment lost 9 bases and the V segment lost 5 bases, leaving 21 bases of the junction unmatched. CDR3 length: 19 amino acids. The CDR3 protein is CASSPTGWTSGQVLGEQFF. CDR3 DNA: TGTGCCAGTAGTCCAACGGGTTGGACTAGCGGGCAAGTCTTGGGTGAGCAGTTCTTC.

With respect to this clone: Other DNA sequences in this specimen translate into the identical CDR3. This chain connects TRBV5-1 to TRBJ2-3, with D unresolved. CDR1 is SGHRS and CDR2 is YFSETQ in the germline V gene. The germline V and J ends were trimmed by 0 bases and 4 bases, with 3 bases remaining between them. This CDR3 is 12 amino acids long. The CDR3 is CASSLGADTQYF. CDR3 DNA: TGCGCCAGCAGCTTGGGGGCAGATACGCAGTATTTT.

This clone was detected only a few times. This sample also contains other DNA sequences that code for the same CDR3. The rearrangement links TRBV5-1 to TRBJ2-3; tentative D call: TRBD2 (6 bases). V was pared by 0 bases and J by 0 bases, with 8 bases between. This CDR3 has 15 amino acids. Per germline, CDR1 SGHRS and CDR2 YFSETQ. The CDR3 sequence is CASSLDGGSTDTQYF. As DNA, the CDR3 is TGCGCCAGCAGCTTGGATGGAGGGAGCACAGATACGCAGTATTTT.

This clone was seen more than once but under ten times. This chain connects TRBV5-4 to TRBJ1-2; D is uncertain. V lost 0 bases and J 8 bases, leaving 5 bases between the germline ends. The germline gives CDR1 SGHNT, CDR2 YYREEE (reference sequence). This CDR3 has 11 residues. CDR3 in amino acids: CASSLGTGYTF. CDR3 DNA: TGTGCCAGCAGCTTGGGGACCGGCTACACCTTC. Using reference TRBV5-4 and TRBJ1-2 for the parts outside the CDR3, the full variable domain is ETGVTQSPTHLIKTRGQQVTLRCSSQSGHNTVSWYQQALGQGPQFIFQYYREEENGRGNFPPRFSGLQFPNYSSELNVNALELDDSALYLCASSLGTGYTFGSGTRLTVV.

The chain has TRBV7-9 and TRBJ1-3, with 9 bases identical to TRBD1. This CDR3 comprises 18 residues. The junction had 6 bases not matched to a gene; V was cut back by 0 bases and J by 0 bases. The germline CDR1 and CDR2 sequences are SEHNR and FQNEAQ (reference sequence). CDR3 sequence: CASSLANRQGVSGNTIYF. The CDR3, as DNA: TGTGCCAGCAGCTTAGCGAACCGACAGGGGGTCTCTGGAAACACCATATATTTT.

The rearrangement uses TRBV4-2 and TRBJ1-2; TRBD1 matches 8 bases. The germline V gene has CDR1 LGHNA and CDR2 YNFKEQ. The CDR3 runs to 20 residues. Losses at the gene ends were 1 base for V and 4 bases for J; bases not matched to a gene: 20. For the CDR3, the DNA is TGTGCCAGCAGCCAAGTACTTCGCCACAGGGGGACCCCGGTTCGCTATGGCTACACCTTC. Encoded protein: CASSQVLRHRGTPVRYGYTF.

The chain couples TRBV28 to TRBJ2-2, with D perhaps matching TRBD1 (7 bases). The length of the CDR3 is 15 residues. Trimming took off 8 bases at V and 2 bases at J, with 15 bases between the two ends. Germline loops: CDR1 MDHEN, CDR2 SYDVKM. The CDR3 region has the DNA TGTGCCAGCGCCCGCGGGGACAGAAACACCGGGGAGCTGTTTTTT. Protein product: CASARGDRNTGELFF.

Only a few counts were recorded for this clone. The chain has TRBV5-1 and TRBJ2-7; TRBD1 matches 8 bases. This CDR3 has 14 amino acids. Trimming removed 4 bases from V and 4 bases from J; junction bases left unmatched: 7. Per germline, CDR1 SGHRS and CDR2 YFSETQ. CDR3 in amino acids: CASSVQGARYEQYF. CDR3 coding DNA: TGCGCCAGCAGCGTGCAGGGGGCGAGGTACGAGCAGTACTTC.